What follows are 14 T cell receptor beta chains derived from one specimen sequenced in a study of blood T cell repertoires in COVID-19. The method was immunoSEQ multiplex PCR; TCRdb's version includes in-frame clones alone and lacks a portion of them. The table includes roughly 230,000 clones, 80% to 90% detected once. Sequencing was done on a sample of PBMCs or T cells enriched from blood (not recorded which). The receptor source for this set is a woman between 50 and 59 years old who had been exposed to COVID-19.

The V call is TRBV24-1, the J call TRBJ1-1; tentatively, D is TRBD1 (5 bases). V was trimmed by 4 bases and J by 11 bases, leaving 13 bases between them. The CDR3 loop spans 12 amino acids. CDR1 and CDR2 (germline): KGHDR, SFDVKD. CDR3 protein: CATSDAAGGAFF. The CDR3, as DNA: TGTGCCACCAGTGACGCAGCCGGGGGGGCTTTCTTT.

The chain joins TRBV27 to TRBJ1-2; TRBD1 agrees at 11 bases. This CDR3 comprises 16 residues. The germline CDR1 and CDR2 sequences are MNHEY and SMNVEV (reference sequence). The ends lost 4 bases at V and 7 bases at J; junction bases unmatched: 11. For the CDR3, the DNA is TGTGCCAGCAGTTCCCCCCGGACAGGGGGCTTAAGTGGCTACACCTTC. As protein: CASSSPRTGGLSGYTF.

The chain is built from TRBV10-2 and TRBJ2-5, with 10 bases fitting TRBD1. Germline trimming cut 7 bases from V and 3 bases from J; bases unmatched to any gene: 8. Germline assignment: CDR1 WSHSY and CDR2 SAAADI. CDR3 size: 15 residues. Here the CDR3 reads CASTRRDRGEETQYF. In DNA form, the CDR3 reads TGCGCCAGCACCCGCCGGGACAGGGGTGAAGAGACCCAGTACTTC.

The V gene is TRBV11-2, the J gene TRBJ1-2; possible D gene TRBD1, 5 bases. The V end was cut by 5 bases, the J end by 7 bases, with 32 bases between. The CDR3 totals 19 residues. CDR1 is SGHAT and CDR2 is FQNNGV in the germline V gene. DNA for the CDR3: TGTGCCAGCAGCATAACCGTCCCGGGACTACTATTCCGAGGAGGTGGCTACACCTTC. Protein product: CASSITVPGLLFRGGGYTF.

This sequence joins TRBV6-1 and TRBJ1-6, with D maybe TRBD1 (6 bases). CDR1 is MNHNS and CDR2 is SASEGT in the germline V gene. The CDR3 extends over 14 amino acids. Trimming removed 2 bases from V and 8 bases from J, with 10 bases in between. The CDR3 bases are TGTGCCAGCAGTGAAACCTACAGGGATTCACCCCTCCACTTT. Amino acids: CASSETYRDSPLHF.

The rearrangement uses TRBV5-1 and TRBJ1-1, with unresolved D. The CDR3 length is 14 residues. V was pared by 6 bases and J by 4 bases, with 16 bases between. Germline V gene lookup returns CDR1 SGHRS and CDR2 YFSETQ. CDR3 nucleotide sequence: TGCGCCAGCACCACAAGCGCGGGTGCCACTGAAGCTTTCTTT. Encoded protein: CASTTSAGATEAFF.

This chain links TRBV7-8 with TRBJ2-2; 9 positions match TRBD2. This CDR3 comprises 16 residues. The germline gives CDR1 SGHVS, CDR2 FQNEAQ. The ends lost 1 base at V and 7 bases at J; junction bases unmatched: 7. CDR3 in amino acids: CASSLVASGVNGELFF. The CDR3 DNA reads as TGTGCCAGCAGCTTAGTTGCTAGCGGGGTAAACGGGGAGCTGTTTTTT.

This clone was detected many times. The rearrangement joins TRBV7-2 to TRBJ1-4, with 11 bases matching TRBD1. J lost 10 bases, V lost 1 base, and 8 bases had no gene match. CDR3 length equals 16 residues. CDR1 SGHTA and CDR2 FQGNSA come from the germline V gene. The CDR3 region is CASSLGGTGGGRKLFF. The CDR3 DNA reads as TGTGCCAGCAGCTTAGGGGGGACAGGGGGTGGTCGAAAACTGTTTTTT.

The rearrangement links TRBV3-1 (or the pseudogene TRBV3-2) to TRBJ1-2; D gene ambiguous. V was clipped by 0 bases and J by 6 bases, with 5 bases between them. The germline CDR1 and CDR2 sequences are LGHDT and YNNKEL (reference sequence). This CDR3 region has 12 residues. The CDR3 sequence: CASSQDRDGYTF. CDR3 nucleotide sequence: TGTGCCAGCAGCCAAGATAGAGATGGCTACACCTTC.

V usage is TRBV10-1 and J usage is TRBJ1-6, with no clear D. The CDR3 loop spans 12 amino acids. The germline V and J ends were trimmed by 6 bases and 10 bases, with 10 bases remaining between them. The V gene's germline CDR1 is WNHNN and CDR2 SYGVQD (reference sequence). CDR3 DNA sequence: TGCGCCAGCAGGCCTCGAGGGTCACCCCTCCACTTT. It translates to CASRPRGSPLHF.

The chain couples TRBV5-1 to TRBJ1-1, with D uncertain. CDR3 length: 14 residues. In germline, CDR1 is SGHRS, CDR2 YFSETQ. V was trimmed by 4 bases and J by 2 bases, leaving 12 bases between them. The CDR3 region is CASSSGRFNTEAFF. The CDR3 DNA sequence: TGCGCCAGCAGCAGCGGTAGGTTTAACACTGAAGCTTTCTTT.

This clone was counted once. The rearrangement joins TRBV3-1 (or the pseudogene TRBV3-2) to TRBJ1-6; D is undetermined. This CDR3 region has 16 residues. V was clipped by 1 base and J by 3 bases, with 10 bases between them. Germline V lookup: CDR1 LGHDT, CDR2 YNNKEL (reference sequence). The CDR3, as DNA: TGTGCCAGCAGCCAAGTCTTCACATACTATAATTCACCCCTCCACTTT. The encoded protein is CASSQVFTYYNSPLHF.

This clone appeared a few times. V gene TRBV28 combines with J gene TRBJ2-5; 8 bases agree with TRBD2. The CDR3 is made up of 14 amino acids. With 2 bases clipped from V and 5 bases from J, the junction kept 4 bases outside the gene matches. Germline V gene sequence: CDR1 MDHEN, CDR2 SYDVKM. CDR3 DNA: TGTGCCAGCAGTTTAAGCGGGGGCACGGAGACCCAGTACTTC. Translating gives CASSLSGGTETQYF.

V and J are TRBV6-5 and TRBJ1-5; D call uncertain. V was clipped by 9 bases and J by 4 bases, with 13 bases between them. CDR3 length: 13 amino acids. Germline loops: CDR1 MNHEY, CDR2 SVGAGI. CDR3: CASRTVQNQPQHF. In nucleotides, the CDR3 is TGTGCCAGTAGGACTGTCCAAAATCAGCCCCAGCATTTT.